Presented here are 28 T cell receptor beta chains from one specimen sequenced in a study of blood T cell repertoires in COVID-19. Libraries were prepared by immunoSEQ multiplex PCR; TCRdb keeps only in-frame clonotypes and omits some of them. The repertoire includes over 100,000 clones, 80% of them detected once, and about 4.5% sits in the top ten. The source material was peripheral blood. The source of these receptors is a human donor in a cohort sampled during active or convalescent COVID-19.

There are many counts of this clone. The genes are TRBV11-3 and TRBJ2-1; TRBD1 agrees at 9 bases. The CDR3 totals 16 residues. Trimming removed 0 bases from V and 6 bases from J; junction bases left unmatched: 6. Germline V lookup: CDR1 SGHNT, CDR2 YENEEA. In nucleotides, the CDR3 is TGTGCCAGCAGCTTAGATTCGCGGACAGGGGTCAATGAGCAGTTCTTC. Translated, it gives CASSLDSRTGVNEQFF.

The genes are TRBV6-5 and TRBJ2-5; 14 nucleotides match TRBD2. The V gene's germline CDR1 is MNHEY and CDR2 SVGAGI. Trimming cost V 7 bases and J 4 bases; bases outside gene matches: 5. The CDR3 contains 15 residues. The CDR3 reads CASIKTSGGAETQYF. CDR3 sequence (DNA): TGTGCCAGCATAAAGACTAGCGGGGGGGCAGAGACCCAGTACTTC.

V gene TRBV4-3 combines with J gene TRBJ2-1; D is possibly TRBD2 (5 bases). V lost 2 bases and J lost 4, with 21 bases in between. The CDR3 totals 18 residues. Looked up from germline, CDR1 is LGHNA and CDR2 is YSLEER. The CDR3 spells CASSQRGTRGLGYNEQFF. DNA of the CDR3: TGCGCCAGCAGCCAACGAGGTACACGGGGTTTAGGTTACAATGAGCAGTTCTTC.

This chain links TRBV10-3 with TRBJ2-2, with D possibly being TRBD1 (5 bases). The length of the CDR3 is 18 residues. Germline V gene data show CDR1 as ENHRY and CDR2 as SYGVKD. V shed 0 bases and J shed 0 bases, with 14 bases lying between them. Written as DNA, the CDR3 is TGTGCCATCAGTGAGTCGATGACCCCAGGGACGAACACCGGGGAGCTGTTTTTT. The encoded protein is CAISESMTPGTNTGELFF.

The rearrangement links TRBV19 to TRBJ1-4; 8 bases map to TRBD1. CDR1 is LNHDA and CDR2 is SQIVND in the germline V gene (reference sequence). This CDR3 has 15 residues. The junction had 5 bases not matched to a gene; V was cut back by 1 base and J by 7 bases. CDR3 in amino acids: CASSIGHRGVEKLFF. CDR3 DNA sequence: TGTGCCAGTAGTATAGGTCACAGGGGGGTTGAAAAACTGTTTTTT. The full variable domain, rest sourced from reference TRBV19 and TRBJ1-4, is DGGITQSPKYLFRKEGQNVTLSCEQNLNHDAMYWYRQDPGQGLRLIYYSQIVNDFQKGDIAEGYSVSREKKESFPLTVTSAQKNPTAFYLCASSIGHRGVEKLFFGSGTQLSVL.

The chain uses TRBV6-5 and TRBJ1-3; D is unclear. Looked up from germline, CDR1 is MNHEY and CDR2 is SVGAGI. Trimming pared 10 bases from V and 0 bases from J, leaving 13 bases between. The CDR3 is made up of 14 amino acids. The CDR3 region is CAILRHSSGNTIYF. The CDR3 DNA sequence: TGTGCCATCCTAAGACATAGCTCTGGAAACACCATATATTTT.

The V call is TRBV28, the J call TRBJ2-7, with 10 positions matching TRBD1. The ends lost 2 bases at V and 7 bases at J; junction bases unmatched: 11. This CDR3 is built from 16 residues. Germline CDR1 reads MDHEN; CDR2 reads SYDVKM. CDR3 residues: CASSLASWDRGAEQYF. The DNA for the CDR3 is TGTGCCAGCAGTTTAGCCTCTTGGGACAGGGGCGCGGAGCAGTACTTC. The variable domain in full, completed from reference TRBV28 and TRBJ2-7, reads DVKVTQSSRYLVKRTGEKVFLECVQDMDHENMFWYRQDPGLGLRLIYFSYDVKMKEKGDIPEGYSVSREKKERFSLILESASTNQTSMYLCASSLASWDRGAEQYFGPGTRLTVT.

The V call is TRBV30, the J call TRBJ1-3; D is perhaps TRBD1 (5 bases). Germline-derived CDR1 and CDR2 are GTSNPN and SVGIG (reference sequence). V gave up 0 bases and J gave up 2 bases, with 5 bases separating them. This CDR3 comprises 13 residues. CDR3 bases: TGTGCCTGGAGTGTCAGGGCTGGAAACACCATATATTTT. Translating gives CAWSVRAGNTIYF.

V gene TRBV27 combines with J gene TRBJ2-3; TRBD1 matches 8 bases. This CDR3 has 16 amino acids. The germline V gene encodes CDR1 MNHEY and CDR2 SMNVEV (reference sequence). J lost 2 bases, V lost 6 bases, and 10 bases had no gene match. The CDR3 DNA reads TGTGCCAGCAGATTCACCGGGACAGGCCTCACAGATACGCAGTATTTT. Its protein is CASRFTGTGLTDTQYF.

This clone occurred a few times. This chain joins TRBV7-9 and TRBJ1-4; TRBD1 is a possible D gene (5 bases). CDR1 and CDR2 from the germline V gene are SEHNR and FQNEAQ (reference sequence). V gave up 3 bases and J gave up 7 bases, with 15 bases separating them. The CDR3 totals 15 residues. This CDR3 reads CASSLDAGRSEKLFF. The CDR3, as DNA: TGTGCCAGCAGCTTGGATGCAGGGCGGAGTGAAAAACTGTTTTTT.

This sequence joins TRBV19 and TRBJ2-1; a possible D gene is TRBD2 (5 bases). The V gene's germline CDR1 is LNHDA and CDR2 SQIVND (reference sequence). Trimming shortened V by 6 bases and J by 11 bases, and 23 bases separated the two germline ends. CDR3 size: 15 residues. CDR3 loop: CASSPSDVGGGKQFF. The CDR3 DNA reads as TGTGCCAGTAGCCCCTCTGACGTTGGCGGAGGAAAGCAGTTCTTC. Using reference TRBV19 and TRBJ2-1 for the parts outside the CDR3, the full variable domain is DGGITQSPKYLFRKEGQNVTLSCEQNLNHDAMYWYRQDPGQGLRLIYYSQIVNDFQKGDIAEGYSVSREKKESFPLTVTSAQKNPTAFYLCASSPSDVGGGKQFFGPGTRLTVL.

The chain couples TRBV7-2 to TRBJ2-1; a possible D gene is TRBD1 (5 bases). Trimming left V 2 bases short and J 14 bases short, with 19 bases between. Germline-derived CDR1 and CDR2 are SGHTA and FQGNSA. The CDR3 sequence is 14 residues long. CDR3 DNA: TGTGCCAGCAGCTTACGTTCTGGGGCCCTCGATAAGTTCTTC. Its translation: CASSLRSGALDKFF.

V gene TRBV10-2 combines with J gene TRBJ1-5; maybe TRBD1 (6 bases). V was clipped by 6 bases and J by 4 bases, with 10 bases between them. Germline CDR1 and CDR2: WSHSY and SAAADI. The CDR3 extends over 13 amino acids. CDR3 in DNA: TGCGCCAGCAGGAGGACAGTTAATCAGCCCCAGCATTTT. Its protein is CASRRTVNQPQHF.

This clone was counted between two and nine times. V is TRBV5-1 and J is TRBJ1-2; 8 bases map to TRBD1. Germline CDR1 is SGHRS and CDR2 is YFSETQ. After removal of 0 bases from V and 8 bases from J, the junction contained 12 bases not matched to a gene. CDR3 length equals 16 residues. The CDR3 reads CASSLGDLRQGRGYTF. CDR3 DNA: TGCGCCAGCAGCTTGGGAGATTTGCGACAGGGGCGCGGCTACACCTTC.

This clone occurred a few times. The CDR3 DNA reads as TGCGCCAGCGCCCGTAGCAATGAGCAGTTCTTC. This translates into CASARSNEQFF. The genes are TRBV10-2 and TRBJ2-1; D remains unclear. V dropped 8 bases and J dropped 6 bases, with 8 bases sitting between them. Germline V gene lookup returns CDR1 WSHSY and CDR2 SAAADI. The CDR3 sequence is 11 residues long.

The CDR3 bases are TGCAGTGCTTCGGGTTTCTACGAGCAGTACTTC. As protein: CSASGFYEQYF. The chain is built from TRBV20-1 and TRBJ2-7; no clear D. Germline CDR1 DFQATT, CDR2 SNEGSKA (reference sequence). This CDR3 region has 11 residues. V shed 5 bases and J shed 3 bases, with 8 bases lying between them.

The gene calls are TRBV6-5 and TRBJ2-3, with 9 positions matching TRBD2. Trimming removed 4 bases from V and 8 bases from J; junction bases left unmatched: 13. Germline V CDR1 and CDR2: MNHEY, SVGAGI. The CDR3 runs 16 residues. For the CDR3, the DNA is TGTGCCAGCAGTTCCAGTATAGCGGGGGAATATGGTACGCAGTATTTT. This encodes CASSSSIAGEYGTQYF.

The chain has TRBV19 and TRBJ2-6; D is possibly TRBD1 (6 bases). V was clipped by 1 base and J by 3 bases, with 13 bases between them. The CDR3 sequence is 17 residues long. CDR1 and CDR2 from the germline V gene are LNHDA and SQIVND (reference sequence). This CDR3 reads CASSIGTAILGANVLTF. CDR3 coding DNA: TGTGCCAGTAGTATAGGGACAGCGATCCTTGGGGCCAACGTCCTGACTTTC.

The V gene is TRBV21-1, the J gene TRBJ1-2. TRBV21-1 is flagged as a pseudogene. This CDR3 contains 14 residues. The chain's CDR3 is CASSQSGRGYGYTF. CDR3 sequence (DNA): TGTGCCAGCAGCCAGAGTGGGAGGGGCTATGGCTACACCTTC.

The chain recombines TRBV4-1 with TRBJ2-1, with 14 positions matching TRBD2. Trimming at V came to 4 bases and at J to 7 bases, leaving 6 bases not matched to a gene. Per the germline V gene, CDR1 is MGHRA and CDR2 is YSYEKL. CDR3 length equals 16 residues. CDR3 DNA sequence: TGCGCCAGCAGCCTCAGGGGGACTAGCGGGAGAAATGAGCAGTTCTTC. Encoded protein: CASSLRGTSGRNEQFF.

This clone has more than one count but fewer than ten. The chain links TRBV7-3 to TRBJ2-1; 9 bases match TRBD1. The J segment lost 6 bases and the V segment lost 4 bases, leaving 1 base of the junction unmatched. Germline CDR1 SGHTA, CDR2 FQGTGA. The CDR3 has 13 amino acids. This CDR3 is CASSSTGGNEQFF. The DNA of the CDR3 is TGTGCCAGCAGCTCGACAGGGGGCAATGAGCAGTTCTTC.

The genes are TRBV6-2 or TRBV6-3 and TRBJ2-7; weak D call: TRBD1 (6 bases). This CDR3 comprises 15 residues. Germline V lookup: CDR1 MNHEY, CDR2 SVGEGT. V lost 0 bases and J lost 3, with 12 bases in between. The CDR3 sequence: CASSYSPDSYYEQYF. The CDR3 nucleotides read TGTGCCAGCAGTTACTCACCGGACAGCTACTACGAGCAGTACTTC.

This sequence joins TRBV19 and TRBJ2-5; unclear D gene. The CDR3 is 13 amino acids. V was shortened by 0 bases and J by 8 bases, with 10 bases between the two germline ends. In germline, CDR1 is LNHDA, CDR2 SQIVND (reference sequence). CDR3 amino acids: CASSIDLRSTQYF. CDR3 nucleotides: TGTGCCAGTAGTATAGATCTCAGGTCAACCCAGTACTTC. Full variable domain (outside the CDR3, taken from reference TRBV19 and TRBJ2-5): DGGITQSPKYLFRKEGQNVTLSCEQNLNHDAMYWYRQDPGQGLRLIYYSQIVNDFQKGDIAEGYSVSREKKESFPLTVTSAQKNPTAFYLCASSIDLRSTQYFGPGTRLLVL.

The chain couples TRBV9 to TRBJ2-1, with TRBD2 identical over 7 bases. This CDR3 spans 14 amino acids. V lost 3 bases and J lost 5; bases outside the gene matches: 5. Germline V gene sequence: CDR1 SGDLS, CDR2 YYNGEE. Here the CDR3 reads CASSEWGGNNEQFF. CDR3 DNA sequence: TGTGCCAGCAGCGAGTGGGGGGGGAACAATGAGCAGTTCTTC.

This clone has just one count. The genes are TRBV18 and TRBJ1-1; D is possibly TRBD1 (6 bases). The germline V gene has CDR1 KGHSH and CDR2 LQKENI. This CDR3 spans 13 amino acids. Trimming removed 5 bases at V and 6 bases at J, with 13 bases between. The CDR3 DNA is TGTGCCAGCTCATCCTCAGGGGTGGCTGAAGCTTTCTTT. Amino acids: CASSSSGVAEAFF.

Only one count was recorded for this clone. Additional DNA sequences in this sample encode the identical CDR3. The chain links TRBV5-1 to TRBJ1-3; no definite D call. The CDR3 sequence is 14 residues long. Germline V gene data show CDR1 as SGHRS and CDR2 as YFSETQ. V was pared by 0 bases and J by 0 bases, with 4 bases between. CDR3 nucleotide sequence: TGCGCCAGCAGCTTGGGGAGCTCTGGAAACACCATATATTTT. This translates into CASSLGSSGNTIYF.

The J gene is TRBJ1-5, the V gene TRBV29-1; unclear D gene. The CDR3 contains 12 residues. Germline lookup yields CDR1 SQVTM and CDR2 ANQGSEA. V lost 5 bases to trimming and J lost 7 bases, with 12 bases between them. The CDR3 reads CSVTGSGQPQHF. CDR3 nucleotide sequence: TGCAGCGTTACGGGGAGTGGGCAGCCCCAGCATTTT.

The V and J genes are TRBV11-2 and TRBJ1-4; D possibly corresponds to TRBD1 (6 bases). This CDR3 comprises 15 residues. CDR1 and CDR2 from the germline V gene are SGHAT and FQNNGV. V lost 5 bases, J lost 5 bases, and 15 bases lay in between. Written as DNA, the CDR3 is TGTGCCAGCAGCCCGACCGGGACATACAATGAAAAACTGTTTTTT. It is translated as CASSPTGTYNEKLFF.